This entry lists 18 T cell receptor beta chains sequenced from one sample in a study of shared clonotypes between healthy human individuals. Profiling relied on immunoSEQ multiplex PCR, and the TCRdb table lists in-frame clones only, not all of them. The sample lists around 2,000,000 clones; about 95% were seen once. Sample: naive CD4+ T cells sorted from blood. Documented subset: CD45RA+ positively selected. Receptors originate from a man aged 18 to 30 in good health.

CDR3 residues: CASSPALGGSYIQYF. DNA of the CDR3: TGTGCCAGCAGCCCCGCCCTCGGGGGGTCTTACATTCAGTACTTC. The chain couples TRBV27 to TRBJ2-4, with 7 bases lining up with TRBD2. Germline trimming cut 6 bases from V and 8 bases from J; bases unmatched to any gene: 13. Germline V lookup: CDR1 MNHEY, CDR2 SMNVEV (reference sequence). The CDR3 has 15 residues.

Points on this clone: Other DNA sequences in the sample encode the same CDR3. The V and J genes are TRBV6-1 and TRBJ1-1; 7 bases fit TRBD1. This CDR3 has 15 residues. V was pared by 1 base and J by 2 bases, with 4 bases of the junction left unmatched. Germline V gives CDR1 MNHNS, CDR2 SASEGT. CDR3 amino acids: CASSEVGTVNTEAFF. The CDR3 DNA is TGTGCCAGCAGTGAAGTCGGGACAGTAAACACTGAAGCTTTCTTT.

The rearrangement uses TRBV27 and TRBJ1-1, with unresolved D. CDR1 is MNHEY and CDR2 is SMNVEV in the germline V gene (reference sequence). V was clipped by 1 base and J by 4 bases, with 7 bases between them. The CDR3 spans 13 residues. CDR3: CASSLWGSTEAFF. In DNA, the CDR3 is TGTGCCAGCAGTTTATGGGGTTCCACTGAAGCTTTCTTT.

This clone was detected only once. The chain uses TRBV19 and TRBJ2-5, with 8 bases lining up with TRBD2. The CDR3 extends over 15 amino acids. V was clipped by 5 bases and J by 1 base; unmatched bases: 6. Looked up from germline, CDR1 is LNHDA and CDR2 is SQIVND (reference sequence). CDR3 DNA sequence: TGTGCCAGTAGTGCGAGCGGGGGTATCCAAGAGACCCAGTACTTC. Protein: CASSASGGIQETQYF.

Here the CDR3 reads CASSLARGSLNEKLFF. The CDR3 DNA reads as TGTGCCAGCAGCTTAGCGAGGGGTAGCCTTAATGAAAAACTGTTTTTT. The chain couples TRBV7-2 to TRBJ1-4; tentative D call: TRBD1 (5 bases). Germline CDR1 is SGHTA and CDR2 is FQGNSA. Trimming pared 0 bases from V and 4 bases from J, leaving 12 bases between. The CDR3 is 16 amino acids.

V usage is TRBV28 and J usage is TRBJ1-4, with a tentative D call TRBD1 (6 bases). The germline V gene encodes CDR1 MDHEN and CDR2 SYDVKM. The CDR3 loop spans 13 amino acids. V lost 5 bases and J 8 bases, leaving 12 bases between the germline ends. DNA for the CDR3: TGTGCCAGCAGTACCCGAACAGGGGAAAAACTGTTTTTT. Translated, it gives CASSTRTGEKLFF.

The CDR3 loop reads CASSTRPWDTGYNSPLHF. The CDR3 bases are TGTGCCAGCAGCACTAGGCCGTGGGATACGGGTTATAATTCACCCCTCCACTTT. J is TRBJ1-6 and V is TRBV21-1. TRBV21-1 is labeled a pseudogene. This CDR3 region has 18 residues.

This chain links TRBV5-1 with TRBJ1-4, with 7 positions matching TRBD1. Germline CDR1 reads SGHRS; CDR2 reads YFSETQ. J gave up 8 bases and V 4 bases, and 5 bases lay outside the gene matches. This CDR3 contains 13 residues. The CDR3 sequence: CASSMIQGEKLFF. The CDR3 DNA reads TGCGCCAGCAGCATGATACAGGGGGAAAAACTGTTTTTT.

This sequence joins TRBV4-3 and TRBJ1-5; no clear D. Per germline, CDR1 LGHNA and CDR2 YSLEER. The length of the CDR3 is 17 residues. V was pared by 0 bases and J by 0 bases, with 12 bases between. The CDR3: CASSQEWTVNSNQPQHF. The CDR3 DNA reads TGCGCCAGCAGCCAAGAATGGACCGTCAATAGCAATCAGCCCCAGCATTTT.

This clone was recorded once. V usage is TRBV7-9 and J usage is TRBJ2-7; TRBD1 agrees at 10 bases. The length of the CDR3 is 15 residues. Unmatched junction bases numbered 8, after V lost 5 bases and J lost 4 bases. Germline V gene lookup returns CDR1 SEHNR and CDR2 FQNEAQ (reference sequence). The CDR3 spells CASSTTGGKGYEQYF. CDR3 bases: TGTGCCAGCAGCACGACAGGGGGCAAGGGATACGAGCAGTACTTC.

V usage is TRBV7-2 and J usage is TRBJ1-1, with a possible D match to TRBD1 (5 bases). The CDR3 extends over 14 amino acids. V gave up 5 bases and J gave up 0 bases, with 10 bases separating them. In germline, CDR1 is SGHTA, CDR2 FQGNSA. The CDR3 DNA sequence: TGTGCCAGCAGCACGGGACGGTTGAACACTGAAGCTTTCTTT. It yields the protein CASSTGRLNTEAFF. Combining the CDR3 with reference TRBV7-2 and TRBJ1-1 gives the whole variable domain GAGVSQSPSNKVTEKGKDVELRCDPISGHTALYWYRQSLGQGLEFLIYFQGNSAPDKSGLPSDRFSAERTGGSVSTLTIQRTQQEDSAVYLCASSTGRLNTEAFFGQGTRLTVV.

The rearrangement uses TRBV28 and TRBJ1-3, with TRBD1 matching over 9 bases. The germline gives CDR1 MDHEN, CDR2 SYDVKM. J lost 7 bases, V lost 8 bases, and 9 bases had no gene match. The CDR3 extends over 14 amino acids. CDR3 region: CASGLQGADNTIYF. CDR3 bases: TGTGCCAGCGGATTACAGGGGGCCGATAACACCATATATTTT.

The rearrangement uses TRBV9 and TRBJ1-2; possible D gene TRBD1, 6 bases. V was clipped by 6 bases and J by 0 bases, with 12 bases between them. Germline-derived CDR1 and CDR2 are SGDLS and YYNGEE. CDR3 length: 14 residues. The CDR3 reads CASTRDTANYGYTF. DNA of the CDR3: TGTGCCAGCACCCGGGACACAGCTAACTATGGCTACACCTTC.

To note about this clone: Other DNA sequences from this sample encode an identical CDR3 as well. The V call is TRBV7-3, the J call TRBJ2-1; TRBD2 matches 9 bases. The V gene's germline CDR1 is SGHTA and CDR2 FQGTGA. The CDR3 has 15 residues. With 5 bases clipped from V and 1 base from J, the junction kept 3 bases outside the gene matches. The CDR3, as DNA: TGTGCCAGCAGCCTTAGCGGGGGATCCTACAATGAGCAGTTCTTC. Translation gives CASSLSGGSYNEQFF.

J is TRBJ1-2 and V is TRBV6-5; D is possibly TRBD1 (5 bases). Germline V gene data show CDR1 as MNHEY and CDR2 as SVGAGI. V gave up 0 bases and J gave up 4 bases, with 15 bases separating them. This CDR3 is 16 amino acids long. The CDR3 nucleotides are TGTGCCAGCAGTTACTCTATCCCCGACAGAAGCTATGGCTACACCTTC. Its translation is CASSYSIPDRSYGYTF.

The genes are TRBV6-5 and TRBJ2-5, with 8 bases matching TRBD2. V dropped 2 bases and J dropped 5; count of bases not matched to a gene: 10. Germline CDR1 is MNHEY and CDR2 is SVGAGI. The CDR3 totals 16 residues. The CDR3 protein is CASSYGPLAARETQYF. The CDR3 region has the DNA TGTGCCAGCAGTTACGGGCCACTAGCGGCTCGGGAGACCCAGTACTTC.

This clone was seen just once. CDR3 sequence reads: CASSPDRNNYGYTF. The CDR3 DNA reads as TGTGCCAGCAGCCCCGACAGAAACAACTATGGCTACACCTTC. The chain uses TRBV27 and TRBJ1-2; perhaps TRBD1 as D (5 bases). Germline V gene sequence: CDR1 MNHEY, CDR2 SMNVEV (reference sequence). V was clipped by 6 bases and J by 2 bases, with 13 bases between them. The CDR3 has 14 residues.

Concerning this clone: The sample carries other DNA sequences with the same CDR3. The rearrangement uses TRBV5-1 and TRBJ1-1; 7 positions match TRBD1. J lost 5 bases, V lost 2 bases, and 6 bases had no gene match. The length of the CDR3 is 14 residues. CDR1 SGHRS and CDR2 YFSETQ come from the germline V gene. Here the CDR3 DNA reads TGCGCCAGCAGCTTACAGGGGTTAGGGACTGAAGCTTTCTTT. Protein product: CASSLQGLGTEAFF.